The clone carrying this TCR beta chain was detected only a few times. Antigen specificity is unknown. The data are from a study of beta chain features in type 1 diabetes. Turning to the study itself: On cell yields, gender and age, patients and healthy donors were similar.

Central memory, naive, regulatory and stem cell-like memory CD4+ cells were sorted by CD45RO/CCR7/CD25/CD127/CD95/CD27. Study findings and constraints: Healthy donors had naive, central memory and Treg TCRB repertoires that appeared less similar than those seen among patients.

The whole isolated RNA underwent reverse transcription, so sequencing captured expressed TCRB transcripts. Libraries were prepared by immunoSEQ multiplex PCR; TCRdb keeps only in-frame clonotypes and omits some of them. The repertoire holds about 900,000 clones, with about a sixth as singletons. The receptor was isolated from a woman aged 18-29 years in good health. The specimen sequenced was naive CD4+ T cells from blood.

The CDR3 loop reads CASSETGTGSYEQYF. DNA for the CDR3: TGTGCCAGCAGCGAAACCGGGACAGGGTCTTACGAGCAGTACTTC. The chain carries TRBV6-5 and TRBJ2-7, with 9 bases matching TRBD1. CDR1 is MNHEY and CDR2 is SVGAGI in the germline V gene. The J segment lost 4 bases and the V segment lost 6 bases, leaving 10 bases of the junction unmatched. The CDR3 covers 15 residues.